These 3 T cell receptor beta chains were sequenced from one sample in a study of blood T cell repertoires in COVID-19. Clones were read by immunoSEQ multiplex PCR, and TCRdb kept only the in-frame ones, dropping some. The sample lists hundreds of thousands of clones; about 85% were seen once. The source material was peripheral blood. The source of these receptors is a middle-aged man with acute or convalescent COVID-19.

This rearrangement joins TRBV5-1 to TRBJ2-1, with 7 bases matching TRBD2. Per germline, CDR1 SGHRS and CDR2 YFSETQ. The V and J ends lost 4 bases and 9 bases, in that order; junction bases with no gene match: 7. The CDR3 runs to 13 residues. CDR3 DNA sequence: TGCGCCAGCAGCATACTAGGGGAGGGTGAGCAGTTCTTC. It is translated as CASSILGEGEQFF.

The V and J genes are TRBV5-6 and TRBJ1-1; 10 bases fit TRBD1. After removal of 4 bases from V and 7 bases from J, the junction contained 7 bases not matched to a gene. This CDR3 has 14 residues. Germline CDR1 SGHDT, CDR2 YYEEEE. DNA for the CDR3: TGTGCCAGCAGCCGCGGGACAGGGGCGGGTGAAGCTTTCTTT. This encodes CASSRGTGAGEAFF.

The CDR3 sequence is CASGDRLNYEQYF. In nucleotides, the CDR3 is TGTGCCAGTGGCGACAGGCTTAACTACGAGCAGTACTTC. V usage is TRBV19 and J usage is TRBJ2-7, with D tentatively TRBD1 (6 bases). The germline V and J ends were trimmed by 8 bases and 3 bases, with 14 bases remaining between them. Per the germline V gene, CDR1 is LNHDA and CDR2 is SQIVND (reference sequence). The CDR3 is made up of 13 amino acids. Combining the CDR3 with reference TRBV19 and TRBJ2-7 gives the whole variable domain DGGITQSPKYLFRKEGQNVTLSCEQNLNHDAMYWYRQDPGQGLRLIYYSQIVNDFQKGDIAEGYSVSREKKESFPLTVTSAQKNPTAFYLCASGDRLNYEQYFGPGTRLTVT.